These 16 T cell receptor beta chains were sequenced from one sample in a study of shared clonotypes between healthy human individuals. Clones were sequenced by immunoSEQ multiplex PCR, and TCRdb holds only the in-frame ones, with some missing. The repertoire holds a few hundred thousand clones, with about 95% as singletons. Positively selected for CCR7, the CD45RO-negative cells used as naive CD8 cells excluded terminally differentiated effector memory CD45RA+ cells. The sequenced material came from naive CD8+ T cells sorted from blood. The receptors shown here come from a woman aged 25 to 39 in good health.

The chain carries TRBV5-1 and TRBJ1-1; maybe TRBD1 (6 bases). CDR1 is SGHRS and CDR2 is YFSETQ in the germline V gene. Trimming pared 1 base from V and 5 bases from J, leaving 21 bases between. This CDR3 comprises 17 residues. The CDR3 loop reads CASSLNPGALDRTEAFF. DNA of the CDR3: TGCGCCAGCAGCTTGAATCCAGGGGCATTAGATAGGACTGAAGCTTTCTTT. The complete variable domain, with remaining parts taken from reference TRBV5-1 and TRBJ1-1, reads KAGVTQTPRYLIKTRGQQVTLSCSPISGHRSVSWYQQTPGQGLQFLFEYFSETQRNKGNFPGRFSGRQFSNSRSEMNVSTLELGDSALYLCASSLNPGALDRTEAFFGQGTRLTVV.

V and J are TRBV30 and TRBJ2-7, with 8 bases matching TRBD2. The CDR3 extends over 14 amino acids. The trim removed 1 base at V and 2 bases at J, leaving 4 bases unmatched. Germline V gene sequence: CDR1 GTSNPN, CDR2 SVGIG (reference sequence). CDR3 coding DNA: TGTGCCTGGAGTGGTAGCGGGAACCCCTACGAGCAGTACTTC. Protein: CAWSGSGNPYEQYF.

Concerning this clone itself: In the same sample, other DNA sequences code for this CDR3. The J gene is TRBJ2-1, the V gene TRBV27; D not certain. The CDR3 sequence is 12 residues long. Germline V gene lookup returns CDR1 MNHEY and CDR2 SMNVEV (reference sequence). The V end lost 5 bases, the J end lost 4 bases, and 6 bases lay between the germline ends. CDR3 coding DNA: TGTGCCAGCAGTGGATCATACAATGAGCAGTTCTTC. Its translation is CASSGSYNEQFF.

The chain combines TRBV29-1 with TRBJ2-2, with 7 nucleotides matching TRBD1. The CDR3 loop spans 14 amino acids. The junction had 6 bases not matched to a gene; V was cut back by 4 bases and J by 4 bases. Germline CDR1 is SQVTM and CDR2 is ANQGSEA. CDR3 loop: CSVGGTDITGELFF. The CDR3, as DNA: TGCAGCGTTGGGGGGACAGACATCACCGGGGAGCTGTTTTTT.

The CDR3 DNA reads TGTGCCAGCAGCCTCGTCCGGGGGGCTTACGAGCAGTACTTC. Protein product: CASSLVRGAYEQYF. This chain links TRBV6-5 with TRBJ2-7; TRBD2 is a possible D gene (7 bases). Per germline, CDR1 MNHEY and CDR2 SVGAGI. The CDR3 covers 14 residues. Trimming pared 6 bases from V and 4 bases from J, leaving 16 bases between.

The chain carries TRBV13 and TRBJ2-1; D ambiguous. V was clipped by 5 bases and J by 9 bases, with 29 bases between them. This CDR3 spans 18 amino acids. In germline, CDR1 is PRHDT, CDR2 FYEKMQ (reference sequence). For the CDR3, the DNA is TGTGCCAGCAGCACCCGACTTGACAACCAGCCGCGGATGGGTGAGCAGTTCTTC. As protein: CASSTRLDNQPRMGEQFF.

The chain uses TRBV10-2 and TRBJ1-1; 8 positions agree with TRBD1. The germline V gene has CDR1 WSHSY and CDR2 SAAADI. CDR3 length: 17 amino acids. Unmatched junction bases numbered 11, after V lost 3 bases and J lost 2 bases. The CDR3 DNA reads TGCGCCAGCAGTGATCCCTTAGACAGGGGCAGCAACACTGAAGCTTTCTTT. It specifies CASSDPLDRGSNTEAFF.

The J gene is TRBJ2-1, the V gene TRBV29-1; no reliable D call. The CDR3 contains 11 residues. The V end lost 0 bases, the J end lost 12 bases, and 9 bases lay between the germline ends. Germline V gives CDR1 SQVTM, CDR2 ANQGSEA. The CDR3 loop is CSVEDLIAQFF. The CDR3 nucleotides read TGCAGCGTTGAAGATCTTATTGCGCAGTTCTTC.

This chain connects TRBV7-6 to TRBJ2-3; D may be TRBD2 (5 bases). V lost 0 bases and J lost 4, with 8 bases in between. The CDR3 covers 14 residues. Germline assignment: CDR1 SGHVS and CDR2 FNYEAQ. The CDR3 loop is CASSLARAADTQYF. CDR3 DNA: TGTGCCAGCAGCTTAGCGCGGGCGGCAGATACGCAGTATTTT. Combining the CDR3 with reference TRBV7-6 and TRBJ2-3 gives the whole variable domain GAGVSQSPRYKVTKRGQDVALRCDPISGHVSLYWYRQALGQGPEFLTYFNYEAQQDKSGLPNDRFSAERPEGSISTLTIQRTEQRDSAMYRCASSLARAADTQYFGPGTRLTVL.

The V and J genes are TRBV5-4 and TRBJ1-5; a weak D match, TRBD1 (5 bases). The CDR3 is 18 residues long. The V and J ends lost 1 base and 1 base respectively, with 18 bases between them. The germline gives CDR1 SGHNT, CDR2 YYREEE (reference sequence). The CDR3 loop reads CASSLSGLLAMSNQPQHF. CDR3 nucleotide sequence: TGTGCCAGCAGCTTGTCGGGACTCCTGGCGATGAGCAATCAGCCCCAGCATTTT.

The V and J genes are TRBV29-1 and TRBJ1-5; TRBD1 matches at 12 bases. V gave up 6 bases and J gave up 6 bases; unmatched junction bases: 6. The CDR3 sequence is 14 residues long. Germline V gene lookup returns CDR1 SQVTM and CDR2 ANQGSEA. The CDR3 region is CSVRDRGRGQPQHF. The CDR3 nucleotides are TGCAGCGTCCGGGACAGGGGGCGCGGTCAGCCCCAGCATTTT. Combining the CDR3 with reference TRBV29-1 and TRBJ1-5 gives the whole variable domain SAVISQKPSRDICQRGTSLTIQCQVDSQVTMMFWYRQQPGQSLTLIATANQGSEATYESGFVIDKFPISRPNLTFSTLTVSNMSPEDSSIYLCSVRDRGRGQPQHFGDGTRLSIL.

The rearrangement uses TRBV5-1 and TRBJ2-1; 8 bases are a match to TRBD1. V shed 1 base, J shed 4 bases, and the junction held 4 bases outside the gene matches. Looked up from germline, CDR1 is SGHRS and CDR2 is YFSETQ. This CDR3 region has 15 residues. CDR3 sequence reads: CASSLRQGLYNEQFF. The CDR3 nucleotides read TGCGCCAGCAGCTTGAGACAGGGGTTGTACAATGAGCAGTTCTTC.

The rearrangement uses TRBV29-1 and TRBJ1-1, with TRBD1 matching 7 bases. Germline V lookup: CDR1 SQVTM, CDR2 ANQGSEA. This CDR3 is 14 amino acids long. The V gene end was trimmed by 6 bases and the J gene end by 8 bases; junction bases not matched to a gene: 15. The CDR3 DNA sequence: TGCAGCGTCGACAGGGTAGGCTCGGAGGACGAAGCTTTCTTT. Residues: CSVDRVGSEDEAFF.

This chain links TRBV19 with TRBJ2-7; 9 bases map to TRBD2. The germline V gene has CDR1 LNHDA and CDR2 SQIVND (reference sequence). The CDR3 is made up of 16 amino acids. Trimming removed 4 bases from V and 5 bases from J; junction bases left unmatched: 12. The CDR3 nucleotides read TGTGCCAGTAGTAGCTTTCTTGCGGGAGGGCCCGACGAGCAGTACTTC. Protein product: CASSSFLAGGPDEQYF.

The V gene is TRBV10-2, the J gene TRBJ2-7; tentatively, D is TRBD2 (6 bases). Trimming stripped 0 bases from V and 5 bases from J, with 8 bases between. The CDR3 runs 13 residues. Germline V gene data show CDR1 as WSHSY and CDR2 as SAAADI. CDR3: CASSESGGHEQYF. In nucleotides, the CDR3 is TGCGCCAGCAGTGAGTCGGGAGGCCACGAGCAGTACTTC.

CDR3 sequence: CASSPSPAGELFF. The CDR3 nucleotides are TGTGCCAGCAGTCCCTCGCCGGCCGGGGAGCTGTTTTTT. The chain employs TRBV28 and TRBJ2-2; the D is unclear. Germline CDR1 is MDHEN and CDR2 is SYDVKM. This CDR3 has 13 residues. Trimming took off 5 bases at V and 6 bases at J, with 10 bases between the two ends.